These 7 T cell receptor beta chains originate from one sample sequenced in a study of shared clonotypes between healthy human individuals. CD45RO-negative, CCR7-positively selected cells formed the naive CD8 fraction, excluding terminally differentiated effector memory CD45RA+ cells. Measured with immunoSEQ multiplex PCR; TCRdb has only the in-frame clones, and not every one. The sample yields roughly 590,000 clones, nearly 97% seen once. Sequenced input: naive CD8+ T cells sorted from blood. These receptor sequences come from a woman in her twenties or thirties in good health.

The table lists this clone with a count of one. The CDR3 protein is CASSLGGLAGVETQYF. In DNA, the CDR3 is TGTGCCAGCAGTTTGGGAGGACTAGCGGGTGTTGAGACCCAGTACTTC. V usage is TRBV28 and J usage is TRBJ2-5; 11 bases map to TRBD2. Germline CDR1 reads MDHEN; CDR2 reads SYDVKM. The CDR3 sequence is 16 residues long. V was pared by 3 bases and J by 5 bases, with 8 bases of the junction left unmatched.

Regarding this clone: Different DNA sequences within this sample yield the same CDR3. The chain joins TRBV11-2 to TRBJ1-1; tentative D call: TRBD1 (5 bases). Germline loops: CDR1 SGHAT, CDR2 FQNNGV. CDR3 length equals 14 residues. V shed 3 bases and J shed 0 bases, with 8 bases lying between them. In nucleotides, the CDR3 is TGTGCCAGCAGCTTGGGGGAAATGAACACTGAAGCTTTCTTT. Translation gives CASSLGEMNTEAFF.

In this sample, this clone turned up once. The chain joins TRBV27 to TRBJ2-3, with TRBD2 matching 8 bases. Looked up from germline, CDR1 is MNHEY and CDR2 is SMNVEV (reference sequence). The V segment lost 3 bases and the J segment 4 bases; nucleotides outside the gene matches: 6. CDR3 length: 15 amino acids. CDR3 in DNA: TGTGCCAGCAGTTTTTCGAGCGGGAGCGCAGATACGCAGTATTTT. It translates to CASSFSSGSADTQYF.

The chain carries TRBV14 and TRBJ2-2; tentatively, D is TRBD2 (6 bases). V was shortened by 4 bases and J by 5 bases, with 8 bases between the two germline ends. CDR3 length: 13 residues. Germline V lookup: CDR1 SGHDN, CDR2 FVKESK. CDR3 in DNA: TGTGCCAGCAGCCTGGGAGGAACCGGGGAGCTGTTTTTT. Translation: CASSLGGTGELFF. Combining the CDR3 with reference TRBV14 and TRBJ2-2 gives the whole variable domain EAGVTQFPSHSVIEKGQTVTLRCDPISGHDNLYWYRRVMGKEIKFLLHFVKESKQDESGMPNNRFLAERTGGTYSTLKVQPAELEDSGVYFCASSLGGTGELFFGEGSRLTVL.

With respect to this clone: This sample includes further DNA sequences coding for the same CDR3. The J gene is TRBJ2-7, the V gene TRBV6-1; 7 positions match TRBD1. V lost 1 base to trimming and J lost 1 base; unmatched junction nucleotides: 1. The CDR3 loop spans 14 amino acids. Germline V gene data show CDR1 as MNHNS and CDR2 as SASEGT. The CDR3 protein is CASSEGQGSYEQYF. The CDR3 nucleotides are TGTGCCAGCAGTGAAGGACAGGGTTCCTACGAGCAGTACTTC.

V and J are TRBV23-1 and TRBJ1-2; TRBD1 is a possible D gene (5 bases). TRBV23-1 is classed as an ORF, of uncertain function. The CDR3 sequence is 13 residues long. V was shortened by 3 bases and J by 2 bases, with 7 bases between the two germline ends. The CDR3 spells CASSQGPNYGYTF. The CDR3 coding sequence is TGCGCCAGCAGTCAGGGGCCCAACTATGGCTACACCTTC.

This chain uses TRBV29-1 with TRBJ1-1; D not certain. This CDR3 spans 13 amino acids. The germline V gene encodes CDR1 SQVTM and CDR2 ANQGSEA. Trimming pared 7 bases from V and 1 base from J, leaving 13 bases between. CDR3 nucleotide sequence: TGCAGCGGACGATCAATGGGGAACACTGAAGCTTTCTTT. Its protein product is CSGRSMGNTEAFF.